This TCR beta chain is from a study of blood T cells in healthy people across ages. The CDR3 extends over 13 amino acids. The germline V gene encodes CDR1 SQVTM and CDR2 ANQGSEA. In each sample, at least 7 million PBMCs were isolated. Total RNA extraction produced at least 5.5 micrograms (per sample) for the study. It was with a sample-barcoded 5' primer and a J-beta primer mix that a second PCR of about 6 to 11 cycles was run. Each cDNA molecule received a tag from a template-switch adaptor that had 12 random nucleotides. From the 5' RACE reads, TCRdb called clonotypes with MiXCR, one entry per CDR3 protein. The sample contains 600,000 to 850,000 distinct CDR3 sequences, roughly two fifths of which appear only once.

Sequencing was carried out using blood. The clonotype was recovered from a woman aged 55-69 years in good health. The V gene is TRBV29-1, the J gene TRBJ2-4, with D perhaps TRBD1 (6 bases). The J call is doubtful: the DNA matches TRBJ2-7 better. The DNA for the CDR3 is TGCAGCGGTGCGGACAGCAAGTCCTACGAGCAGTACTTC. Its protein product is CSGADSKSYEQYF.